The 16 T cell receptor beta chains given below trace back to one sample, sequenced in a study of blood T cell repertoires in COVID-19. Sequencing used immunoSEQ multiplex PCR; TCRdb keeps in-frame clones, though not all of them. The sample consists of tens of thousands of clones, 80% to 90% of them appearing once. The sequenced sample was peripheral blood. Receptors were obtained from a man aged 45-60 years with COVID-19, enrolled during active disease.

The chain joins TRBV6-5 to TRBJ2-2; D possibly corresponds to TRBD2 (6 bases). CDR1 is MNHEY, CDR2 SVGAGI, per germline. The CDR3 totals 14 residues. Deletions cut 6 bases from V and 3 bases from J, with 11 bases between. DNA for the CDR3: TGTGCCAGCAGGTACCAGCGGGACACCGGGGAGCTGTTTTTT. It encodes CASRYQRDTGELFF.

This clone was observed a few times. V is TRBV28 and J is TRBJ1-6; TRBD1 might be the D (6 bases). The CDR3 covers 12 residues. V was pared by 7 bases and J by 12 bases, with 13 bases between. Germline assignment: CDR1 MDHEN and CDR2 SYDVKM. In DNA form, the CDR3 reads TGTGCCAGCACCGTGAACAGGGAACCCCTCCACTTT. This codes for CASTVNREPLHF.

The chain employs TRBV6-5 and TRBJ2-5; the D gene is possibly TRBD2 (6 bases). Germline CDR1 and CDR2: MNHEY and SVGAGI. The length of the CDR3 is 13 residues. Trimming shortened V by 10 bases and J by 5 bases, and 17 bases separated the two germline ends. CDR3 nucleotides: TGTGCCACCAAACGCCCGGGGAGGGAGACCCAGTACTTC. The encoded protein is CATKRPGRETQYF.

This clone occurred a few times. The CDR3 coding sequence is TGTGCCAGCAGACAAGCAGGGTCCGGATATGGCTACACCTTC. Its translation: CASRQAGSGYGYTF. This rearrangement joins TRBV28 to TRBJ1-2; possibly TRBD1 for D (5 bases). This CDR3 comprises 14 residues. V was clipped by 6 bases and J by 5 bases, with 16 bases between them. Germline V gene sequence: CDR1 MDHEN, CDR2 SYDVKM.

The J gene is TRBJ1-4, the V gene TRBV7-2; D gene uncertain. CDR3 length: 13 residues. Per germline, CDR1 SGHTA and CDR2 FQGNSA. Trimming took 1 base from V and 7 from J, leaving 7 bases between them. This chain's CDR3 is CASSLGYSEKLFF. CDR3 nucleotides: TGTGCCAGCAGCTTAGGATACAGTGAAAAACTGTTTTTT.

This clone has a single count. This chain connects TRBV5-5 to TRBJ2-7; TRBD2 might be the D (7 bases). Trimming took off 2 bases at V and 5 bases at J, with 17 bases between the two ends. Germline V gene data show CDR1 as SGHKS and CDR2 as YYEKEE (reference sequence). The CDR3 consists of 15 residues. As DNA, the CDR3 is TGTGCCAGCAGCTTTAGGGGGGGCGATTATGACGAGCAGTACTTC. Its protein product is CASSFRGGDYDEQYF.

This chain joins TRBV6-5 and TRBJ2-7; 7 bases align to TRBD1. CDR1 and CDR2 (germline): MNHEY, SVGAGI. The CDR3 is 15 residues long. V lost 6 bases, J lost 0 bases, and 8 bases stayed unmatched. The CDR3 is CASSQGQASSYEQYF. The CDR3 DNA sequence: TGTGCCAGCAGCCAAGGACAGGCAAGCTCCTACGAGCAGTACTTC.

This chain connects TRBV2 to TRBJ2-2; D ambiguous. V was trimmed by 5 bases and J by 4 bases, leaving 11 bases between them. The CDR3 consists of 14 residues. Germline V gene sequence: CDR1 SNHLY, CDR2 FYNNEI. CDR3 in DNA: TGTGCCAGCAGTTCCTCGCGAACCACCGGGGAGCTGTTTTTT. Protein: CASSSSRTTGELFF.

This rearrangement joins TRBV18 to TRBJ1-5; tentative D call: TRBD1 (5 bases). This CDR3 region has 14 residues. Germline V gives CDR1 KGHSH, CDR2 LQKENI. Trimming cost V 3 bases and J 2 bases, with 8 bases left between them. CDR3: CASSPGGGNQPQHF. The CDR3 nucleotides read TGTGCCAGCTCACCGGGAGGGGGCAATCAGCCCCAGCATTTT.

The V and J genes are TRBV7-9 and TRBJ2-1, with 14 bases matching TRBD2. The CDR3 sequence is 18 residues long. Germline V gene sequence: CDR1 SEHNR, CDR2 FQNEAQ (reference sequence). Losses at the gene ends were 4 bases for V and 8 bases for J; bases not matched to a gene: 13. The CDR3 sequence is CASSYGTSGGHRYDEQFF. Here the CDR3 DNA reads TGTGCCAGCAGCTACGGGACTAGCGGGGGACATAGGTACGATGAGCAGTTCTTC.

The V call is TRBV18, the J call TRBJ2-7; 9 bases line up with TRBD1. The CDR3 has 14 amino acids. Trimming cost V 3 bases and J 5 bases; bases outside gene matches: 5. Germline CDR1 reads KGHSH; CDR2 reads LQKENI. The CDR3 nucleotides are TGTGCCAGCTCACCCCGGACAGGGGACGACGAGCAGTACTTC. Its protein product is CASSPRTGDDEQYF.

This chain uses TRBV7-3 with TRBJ2-1; 14 bases map to TRBD2. J lost 9 bases, V lost 0 bases, and 4 bases had no gene match. Germline V gene sequence: CDR1 SGHTA, CDR2 FQGTGA. The CDR3 sequence is 16 residues long. CDR3 region: CASSLTGTSGGLEQFF. The CDR3 nucleotides are TGTGCCAGCAGCTTAACAGGGACTAGCGGGGGCCTTGAGCAGTTCTTC.

The chain joins TRBV19 to TRBJ2-3; 7 bases line up with TRBD1. Trimming removed 10 bases from V and 2 bases from J; junction bases left unmatched: 3. Germline CDR1 is LNHDA and CDR2 is SQIVND (reference sequence). There are 12 residues in the CDR3. The DNA for the CDR3 is TGTGCCACCGGGACAGACACAGATACGCAGTATTTT. It yields the protein CATGTDTDTQYF.

V and J are TRBV30 and TRBJ1-3, with D unclear. Per the germline V gene, CDR1 is GTSNPN and CDR2 is SVGIG (reference sequence). The CDR3 sequence is 14 residues long. Trimming shortened V by 3 bases and J by 0 bases, and 9 bases separated the two germline ends. As DNA, the CDR3 is TGTGCCTGGAGACGCGGCATCTCTGGAAACACCATATATTTT. It codes for CAWRRGISGNTIYF.

The chain has TRBV6-5 and TRBJ2-3; the match to TRBD1 covers 9 bases. CDR1 MNHEY and CDR2 SVGAGI come from the germline V gene. V lost 0 bases to trimming and J lost 6 bases; unmatched junction nucleotides: 1. This CDR3 has 14 residues. CDR3 amino acids: CASSYSGQGDTQYF. The CDR3 DNA is TGTGCCAGCAGTTACTCGGGACAGGGCGATACGCAGTATTTT.

The CDR3 sequence: CASSHDTGVLSALHF. The DNA for the CDR3 is TGTGCCAGCAGCCATGATACAGGGGTCTTATCAGCCCTCCACTTT. The gene calls are TRBV7-9 and TRBJ1-6; 7 bases agree with TRBD1. V was clipped by 5 bases and J by 14 bases; unmatched bases: 15. CDR3 length: 15 amino acids. CDR1 is SEHNR, CDR2 FQNEAQ, per germline (reference sequence).